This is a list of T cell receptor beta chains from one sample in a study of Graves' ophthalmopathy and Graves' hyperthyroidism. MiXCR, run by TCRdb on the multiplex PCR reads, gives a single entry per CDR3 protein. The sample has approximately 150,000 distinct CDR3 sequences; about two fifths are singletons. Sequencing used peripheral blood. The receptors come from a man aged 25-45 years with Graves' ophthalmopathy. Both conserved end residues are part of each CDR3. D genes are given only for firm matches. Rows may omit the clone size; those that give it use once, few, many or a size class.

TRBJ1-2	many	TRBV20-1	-	CSARAPDTGRANYGYTF	TGCAGTGCTAGAGCTCCCGACACAGGGAGAGCTAACTATGGCTACACCTTC
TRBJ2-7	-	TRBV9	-	CASSVDGTSSYEQYF	TGTGCCAGCAGCGTCGACGGCACAAGCTCCTACGAGCAGTACTTC
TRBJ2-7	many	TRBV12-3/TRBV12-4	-	CASRGTNGTNYEQYF	TGTGCCAGCAGAGGAACGAACGGGACCAACTACGAGCAGTACTTC
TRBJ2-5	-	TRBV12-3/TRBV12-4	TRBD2	CASSRWGSGGQETQYF	TGTGCCAGCAGTCGGTGGGGTAGCGGGGGTCAAGAGACCCAGTACTTC
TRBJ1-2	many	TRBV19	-	CASQQGLEGYTF	TGTGCCAGCCAACAGGGTTTGGAGGGCTACACCTTC
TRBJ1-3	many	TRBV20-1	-	CSATTLNSGNTIYF	TGCAGTGCCACCACACTAAACTCTGGAAACACCATATATTTT
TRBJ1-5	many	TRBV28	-	CASSTDTGMQPQHF	TGTGCCAGCAGTACAGATACGGGGATGCAGCCCCAGCATTTT
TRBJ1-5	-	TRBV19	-	CASSIGRGAGQPQHF	TGTGCCAGTAGTATAGGGAGGGGCGCAGGTCAGCCCCAGCATTTT
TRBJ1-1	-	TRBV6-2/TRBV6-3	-	CASSSYPRDTEAFF	TGTGCCAGCAGTTCATACCCGAGGGACACTGAAGCTTTCTTT
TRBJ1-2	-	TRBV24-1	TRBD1	CATSDRQGYYGYTF	TGTGCCACCAGTGATAGACAGGGGTACTATGGCTACACCTTC
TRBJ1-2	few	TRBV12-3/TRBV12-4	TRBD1	CASRDRTDGKGYTF	TGTGCCAGCAGGGACAGGACAGATGGCAAGGGCTACACCTTC
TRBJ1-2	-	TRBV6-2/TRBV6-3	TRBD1	CASSYPRDRGRDYGYTF	TGTGCCAGCAGTTACCCCCGGGACAGGGGGCGCGACTATGGCTACACCTTC
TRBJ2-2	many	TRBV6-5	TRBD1	CASSYGQGWAGELFF	TGTGCCAGCAGTTACGGACAGGGATGGGCTGGGGAGCTGTTTTTT
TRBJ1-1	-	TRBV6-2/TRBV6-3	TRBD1	CASSSTTGSMVGAFF	TGTGCCAGCAGTTCGACGACAGGGAGTATGGTGGGAGCTTTCTTT
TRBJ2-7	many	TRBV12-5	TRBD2	CASGSTSGSYEQYF	TGTGCTAGTGGTTCGACTAGCGGGAGTTACGAGCAGTACTTC
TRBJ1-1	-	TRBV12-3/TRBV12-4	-	CASSQTETRLKAFF	TGTGCCAGCAGCCAGACAGAAACTAGACTTAAAGCTTTCTTT
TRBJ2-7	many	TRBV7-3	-	CASSLTPWQYF	TGTGCCAGCAGCTTAACTCCCTGGCAGTACTTC
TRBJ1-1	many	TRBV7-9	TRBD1	CASSMGQGWTEAFF	TGTGCCAGCAGCATGGGACAGGGGTGGACTGAAGCTTTCTTT
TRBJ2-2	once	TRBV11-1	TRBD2	CASYFIGTSSAGELFF	TGTGCCAGCTACTTTATCGGGACTAGCTCTGCCGGGGAGCTGTTTTTT
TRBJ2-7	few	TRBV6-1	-	CASAEGYEQYF	TGTGCCAGCGCGGAGGGCTACGAGCAGTACTTC
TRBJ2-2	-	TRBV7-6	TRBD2	CASSLAPAGGITGELFF	TGTGCCAGCAGCTTAGCGCCAGCGGGAGGCATCACCGGGGAGCTGTTTTTT
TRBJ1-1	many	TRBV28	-	CASSSTSALNTEAFF	TGTGCCAGCAGCTCAACTAGCGCGTTGAACACTGAAGCTTTCTTT
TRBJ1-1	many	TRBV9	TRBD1	CASSVEVGGFTEAFF	TGTGCCAGCAGCGTAGAGGTAGGGGGCTTCACTGAAGCTTTCTTT
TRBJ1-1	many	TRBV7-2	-	CASSERQQPNTEAFF	TGTGCCAGCAGCGAGAGACAGCAGCCGAACACTGAAGCTTTCTTT
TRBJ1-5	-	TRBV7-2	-	CASSLRGIDQPQHF	TGTGCCAGCAGCTTACGGGGGATCGATCAGCCCCAGCATTTT
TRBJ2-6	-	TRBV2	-	CASNPDGRVRSGANVLTF	TGTGCCAGCAACCCAGACGGCAGGGTGAGGTCTGGGGCCAACGTCCTGACTTTC